The present TCR beta chain was sequenced within a study of CD8 T cells in ankylosing spondylitis. Regarding the study as a whole: In reactive arthritis synovial fluid and blood, some motif variants had been reported before. Seven or eight highly homologous variants formed a TCR beta motif that appeared characteristic of ankylosing spondylitis blood.

Quantitative 5'-RACE with molecular barcodes was used to make the TCR beta libraries. TCRdb called the 5' RACE reads again in MiXCR, with one record for every CDR3 protein. Of 500,000 to 550,000 distinct CDR3 sequences in the sample, roughly 13% were seen once. This CDR3 is 15 amino acids long. The V end was cut by 3 bases, the J end by 2 bases, with 11 bases between. In germline, CDR1 is MDHEN, CDR2 SYDVKM. As concerns this clonotype: As yet, its antigen is unknown.

The sample was blood, either unsorted or a sorted T cell fraction (not recorded which). The genes are TRBV28 and TRBJ2-1; possibly TRBD2 for D (5 bases). The receptor was derived from a male donor with ankylosing spondylitis. CDR3 DNA: TGTGCCAGCAGTTTGCTAGCCCTGACCTACAATGAGCAGTTCTTC. It codes for CASSLLALTYNEQFF.